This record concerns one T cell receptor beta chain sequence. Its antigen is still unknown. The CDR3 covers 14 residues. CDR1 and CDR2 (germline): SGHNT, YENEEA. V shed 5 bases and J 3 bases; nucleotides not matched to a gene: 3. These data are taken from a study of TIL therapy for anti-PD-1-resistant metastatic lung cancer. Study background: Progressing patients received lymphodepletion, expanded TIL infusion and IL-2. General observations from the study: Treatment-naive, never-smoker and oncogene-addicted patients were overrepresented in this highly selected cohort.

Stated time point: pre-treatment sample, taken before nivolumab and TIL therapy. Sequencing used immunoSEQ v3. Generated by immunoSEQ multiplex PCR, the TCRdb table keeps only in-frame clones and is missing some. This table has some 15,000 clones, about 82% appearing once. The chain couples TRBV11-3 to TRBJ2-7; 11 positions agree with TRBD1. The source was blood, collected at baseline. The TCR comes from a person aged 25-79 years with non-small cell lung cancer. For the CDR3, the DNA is TGTGCCAGCAGCCGGGGACAGGGGGACTACGAGCAGTACTTC. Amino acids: CASSRGQGDYEQYF.